This T cell receptor beta chain was sequenced during a study of blood T cell repertoires in COVID-19. As for the study in general: COVID-19 samples collected from the United States, Italy and Spain covered acute and convalescent phases. T cells, B-cell-depleted T cells, or PBMCs supplied cDNA or gDNA.

As processed by the authors: The assay estimated nucleated cells by amplifying reference gene primers. Here immunoSEQ multiplex PCR was the method, and the copy in TCRdb shows in-frame clones only, minus some. The V and J calls and the clone size are those of that table, but D and trimming were determined from the DNA. Counted here are around 380,000 clones, 81% occurring once; the ten biggest clones make up about 1%. V gave up 2 bases and J gave up 4 bases; unmatched junction bases: 10. Per the germline V gene, CDR1 is GTSNPN and CDR2 is SVGIG (reference sequence). This CDR3 is built from 15 residues.

Sequenced: peripheral blood. The chain carries TRBV30 and TRBJ1-2; 7 nucleotides line up with TRBD1. The sequence was obtained from a human donor with acute or convalescent COVID-19. The donor label of this sample is uncertain. The CDR3 region is CAWSTRTGLGYGYTF. The DNA of the CDR3 is TGTGCCTGGAGTACCAGGACAGGTTTAGGCTATGGCTACACCTTC.